This T cell receptor (beta chain) was sequenced in a study of early T cells in non-severe SARS-CoV-2 infection (dated by TCRdb to the early 2020s). In the study overall: Because TCR sequencing was done on bulk RNA from unsorted whole blood, the alpha and beta chains could not be paired. Results the study describes overall, beyond this receptor: VDJdb matching was skewed toward anti-spike CD8 responses, so virus-specific expansions were likely underestimated and private and CD4 specificities were missed.

Libraries were constructed by 5' RACE. Sequencer: NextSeq 500. To correct for sequencing error and PCR bias, the TCR library protocol tagged individual cDNA molecules with unique molecular identifiers. Both TCR alpha and beta chains were sequenced, and tight co-correlation was observed between alpha and beta sequence abundances in each sample. Concerning the study's data processing: Decombinator V4 was used to annotate the V gene, J gene and CDR3 of the TCR sequences. TCRs were defined as expanded if a significant change between any two time points was detected under a Poisson model with p below 0.0001. TCR abundances were normalised to the total number of TCRs sequenced per sample and were expressed as counts per million. TRAV1-2 paired with TRAJ12, TRAJ20 or TRAJ33 defined MAIT TCRs, while TRAV10 paired with TRAJ18 defined iNKT TCRs. VDJdb, accessed 1 November 2021, was searched for CMV, EBV and SARS-CoV-2 annotated TCRs, with TCRs annotated for multiple antigens excluded. TCRdb cleaned the public reads at Q25 with fastp, built clones with MiXCR and kept in-frame beta chains. Rows are combined by CDR3 protein, so each entry shows the most common genes and DNA. The V and J calls come from TCRdb's annotation, not from the publication. The sample table records some 80,000 distinct CDR3 sequences; around 13% of these occur just once. Of the sample, about 1.5% falls within the top ten clones.

A case-control design nested within a healthcare worker cohort in London, UK, was used, with weekly nasopharyngeal swab PCR tests and blood sampling performed. Healthcare workers were enrolled in the week of the UK lockdown, from 23 to 31 March 2020, and were followed every week for up to roughly 16 weeks. CDR3 length: 14 amino acids, cysteine to phenylalanine. Just CDR3 DNA is preserved here, 42 bases in frame from base 1. CDR1 and CDR2 are read off the germline V gene as KGHSH and LQKENI. The trim is 3 bases for V and 5 bases for J, with a gap of 10 bases between the germline ends. Worth noting for this clonotype: Its specific antigen is unknown. No much larger clone is present one base from it, and per-base qualities are unavailable.

In this chain, TRBV18 is recombined with TRBJ1-4; the D gene cannot be resolved reliably. The TCR originated in an adult who was a healthcare worker with PCR-confirmed SARS-CoV-2 infection or an uninfected control (not recorded which). The sample comprised whole blood. Here the CDR3 is given as CASSPGSANEKLFF. The sequence in DNA is TGTGCCAGCTCACCCGGGTCAGCGAATGAAAAACTGTTTTTT.